This is a list of T cell receptor beta chains from one sample in a study of cytomegalovirus exposure and HLA in healthy donors. The data were produced by immunoSEQ multiplex PCR, yet TCRdb's version contains in-frame clones alone and is incomplete. The sample carries 150,000 to 200,000 clones, around 78% recorded once. Specimen: PBMCs. These receptors came from a man aged 30-40 years in good health and CMV-seronegative. Each CDR3 is given with its conserved first and last residue. The D gene is left open where the match is weak. Expanded clones are given a class, and other clones once, few, many or no size at all.

d_call | clone_size | j_call | v_call | cdr3_aa | cdr3_nt
TRBD2 | . | TRBJ2-1 | TRBV15 | CATSRSSGDLYNEQFF | TGTGCCACCAGCAGGTCTAGCGGGGATCTTTACAATGAGCAGTTCTTC
. | . | TRBJ1-4 | TRBV2 | CASRFRDKDEKLFF | TGTGCCAGCAGATTCCGGGACAAAGATGAAAAACTGTTTTTT
. | . | TRBJ1-4 | TRBV2 | CASRRGVGGSKEKLFF | TGTGCCAGCAGGCGTGGGGTGGGGGGGAGTAAGGAAAAACTGTTTTTT
. | . | TRBJ1-5 | TRBV27 | CASSLSAAGNQPQHF | TGTGCCAGCAGTTTATCGGCAGCGGGCAATCAGCCCCAGCATTTT
TRBD1 | . | TRBJ1-2 | TRBV6-1 | CASSEHLQGGYTF | TGTGCCAGCAGTGAGCATTTACAGGGGGGGTACACCTTC
. | once | TRBJ1-1 | TRBV19 | CASMGLNTEAFF | TGTGCCAGTATGGGGCTGAACACTGAAGCTTTCTTT
. | . | TRBJ2-2 | TRBV5-1 | CASSLVSGGTGELFF | TGCGCCAGCAGCTTGGTCAGCGGAGGCACCGGGGAGCTGTTTTTT
. | . | TRBJ1-2 | TRBV7-9 | CASSQTGAYTF | TGTGCCAGCAGCCAGACAGGAGCTTACACCTTC
TRBD2 | . | TRBJ2-1 | TRBV7-9 | CASSLASGRVNEQFF | TGTGCCAGCAGCTTAGCTAGCGGGAGGGTCAATGAGCAGTTCTTC
TRBD2 | . | TRBJ2-1 | TRBV11-2 | CASSSLGLAGGGYNEQFF | TGTGCCAGCAGCTCTCTAGGACTAGCGGGAGGGGGCTACAATGAGCAGTTCTTC
. | . | TRBJ1-5 | TRBV12-2 | CASRLPGQGRANQPQHF | TGTGCAAGTCGCTTACCTGGACAGGGAAGGGCCAATCAGCCCCAGCATTTT
TRBD1 | . | TRBJ1-1 | TRBV11-1 | CASSRIRGLNTEAFF | TGTGCCAGCAGCAGAATCAGGGGGCTCAACACTGAAGCTTTCTTT
TRBD1 | . | TRBJ2-7 | TRBV28 | CASSQYVGMTGGGDEQYF | TGTGCCAGCAGTCAATACGTTGGGATGACAGGGGGAGGAGACGAGCAGTACTTC
TRBD2 | . | TRBJ2-7 | TRBV5-1 | CASSIGLAGVLSYEQYF | TGCGCCAGCAGCATCGGACTAGCGGGAGTCCTCTCCTACGAGCAGTACTTC
TRBD1 | few | TRBJ2-7 | TRBV14 | CASSHRGQGIREQYF | TGTGCCAGCAGCCATCGGGGACAGGGGATTCGCGAGCAGTACTTC
. | . | TRBJ2-7 | TRBV7-8 | CASSLEGAAYEQYF | TGTGCCAGCAGCTTAGAGGGAGCCGCCTACGAGCAGTACTTC
TRBD2 | . | TRBJ2-7 | TRBV6-1 | CASSPVAGGTYEQYF | TGTGCCAGCAGCCCCGTAGCGGGAGGGACCTACGAGCAGTACTTC
. | . | TRBJ2-1 | TRBV19 | CASSIDLGRSNEQFF | TGTGCCAGTAGTATAGATCTGGGGCGGTCCAATGAGCAGTTCTTC
. | . | TRBJ2-3 | TRBV7-7 | CASSPFGTDTQYF | TGTGCTAGCAGCCCCTTCGGCACAGATACGCAGTATTTT
. | . | TRBJ2-7 | TRBV25-1 | CASSESYSYEQYF | TGTGCCAGCAGTGAATCATACTCCTACGAGCAGTACTTC
. | once | TRBJ1-1 | TRBV27 | CASSLSLSGFSGRTEAFF | TGTGCCAGCAGTTTATCCCTATCGGGGTTTTCAGGGAGGACTGAAGCTTTCTTT
. | few | TRBJ1-1 | TRBV6-6 | CASSPPGVRTEAFF | TGTGCCAGCAGCCCTCCCGGGGTAAGGACTGAAGCTTTCTTT
. | . | TRBJ2-3 | TRBV9 | CASSPAQGADTQYF | TGTGCCAGCAGTCCAGCCCAGGGCGCAGATACGCAGTATTTT
. | . | TRBJ2-7 | TRBV27 | CASSLGPVYEQYF | TGTGCCAGCAGTTTAGGGCCGGTCTACGAGCAGTACTTC
. | . | TRBJ2-7 | TRBV5-4 | CASSTGTGAYEQYF | TGTGCCAGCAGCACAGGGACGGGCGCCTACGAGCAGTACTTC
TRBD2 | . | TRBJ2-1 | TRBV5-1 | CASSLDGAGVWDEQFF | TGCGCCAGCAGCTTGGATGGAGCGGGAGTTTGGGATGAGCAGTTCTTC
TRBD1 | . | TRBJ2-3 | TRBV7-7 | CASSQASGQGTDTQYF | TGTGCTAGCAGCCAGGCCTCGGGACAGGGCACAGATACGCAGTATTTT
. | . | TRBJ2-3 | TRBV7-2 | CASSAFGGPGVADTQYF | TGTGCCAGCAGCGCCTTTGGTGGGCCGGGGGTAGCAGATACGCAGTATTTT
. | . | TRBJ2-3 | TRBV7-9 | CASSFGGDTQYF | TGTGCCAGCAGCTTTGGAGGAGATACGCAGTATTTT
TRBD1 | . | TRBJ2-7 | TRBV27 | CASSAGQANYEQYF | TGTGCCAGCAGTGCGGGACAGGCCAACTACGAGCAGTACTTC
TRBD1 | . | TRBJ1-2 | TRBV19 | CASSIEPGGRGYTF | TGTGCCAGTAGTATAGAGCCAGGGGGTCGCGGCTACACCTTC
. | . | TRBJ1-5 | TRBV6-1 | CASSEGMGGQPQHF | TGTGCCAGCAGTGAAGGTATGGGGGGTCAGCCCCAGCATTTT
TRBD2 | . | TRBJ2-7 | TRBV4-2 | CASSQRDGGTYEQYF | TGTGCCAGCAGCCAGAGGGACGGGGGGACCTACGAGCAGTACTTC
. | . | TRBJ1-1 | TRBV2 | CASMADGGSTEAFF | TGTGCCAGCATGGCAGACGGAGGGAGCACTGAAGCTTTCTTT
TRBD2 | . | TRBJ2-2 | TRBV18 | CASSPPGSGKNTGELFF | TGTGCCAGCTCACCACCGGGTAGCGGGAAGAACACCGGGGAGCTGTTTTTT
TRBD2 | once | TRBJ2-1 | TRBV29-1 | CSVGRAGGDNEQFF | TGCAGCGTTGGACGAGCGGGAGGAGACAATGAGCAGTTCTTC
TRBD1 | . | TRBJ1-1 | TRBV10-3 | CAISAGTGIMNTEAFF | TGTGCCATCAGTGCGGGGACAGGGATTATGAACACTGAAGCTTTCTTT
TRBD2 | few | TRBJ2-2 | TRBV4-2 | CASSPTSLAENTGELFF | TGTGCCAGCAGCCCCACGTCACTAGCGGAGAACACCGGGGAGCTGTTTTTT
TRBD1 | . | TRBJ2-7 | TRBV6-1 | CASSAQTVGTGGYEQYF | TGTGCCAGCAGTGCCCAGACAGTAGGGACAGGGGGGTACGAGCAGTACTTC
TRBD1 | . | TRBJ2-7 | TRBV4-2 | CASSQVTGQGHYEQYF | TGTGCCAGCAGCCAGGTGACGGGACAGGGTCACTACGAGCAGTACTTC
. | . | TRBJ2-1 | TRBV5-1 | CASSLLDSGPYNEQFF | TGCGCCAGCAGCTTACTAGACTCTGGGCCCTACAATGAGCAGTTCTTC
TRBD2 | . | TRBJ2-1 | TRBV2 | CASSLGLAGNNEQFF | TGTGCCAGCAGTCTGGGACTAGCGGGAAACAATGAGCAGTTCTTC
TRBD1 | . | TRBJ1-6 | TRBV9 | CASSVETGNSPLHF | TGTGCCAGCAGCGTAGAGACAGGGAATTCACCCCTCCACTTT
TRBD2 | . | TRBJ2-1 | TRBV5-1 | CASSAPTSGGYYNEQFF | TGCGCCAGCAGCGCGCCGACTAGCGGGGGATACTACAATGAGCAGTTCTTC
. | . | TRBJ2-7 | TRBV20-1 | CSATGGPEQYF | TGCAGTGCTACCGGAGGGCCCGAGCAGTACTTC
TRBD1 | . | TRBJ2-1 | TRBV27 | CASSSPGTGAYNEQFF | TGTGCCAGCAGTAGCCCCGGGACAGGGGCCTACAATGAGCAGTTCTTC
TRBD2 | . | TRBJ2-5 | TRBV6-5 | CASRLLGGKETQYF | TGTGCCAGCAGACTACTCGGGGGGAAAGAGACCCAGTACTTC
TRBD1 | . | TRBJ1-5 | TRBV25-1 | CASSDTRTGDSNQPQHF | TGTGCCAGCAGTGACACCCGAACAGGGGATAGCAATCAGCCCCAGCATTTT
TRBD1 | once | TRBJ2-4 | TRBV5-4 | CASSQTGGGNIQYF | TGTGCCAGCAGTCAGACAGGGGGTGGGAACATTCAGTACTTC
TRBD2 | few | TRBJ2-1 | TRBV11-2 | CASSLLVAGGPGNEQFF | TGTGCCAGCAGCTTGTTAGTAGCGGGAGGGCCTGGTAATGAGCAGTTCTTC
TRBD1 | . | TRBJ2-3 | TRBV28 | CASSRDSSTDTQYF | TGTGCCAGCAGTCGGGACAGTAGCACAGATACGCAGTATTTT
TRBD1 | once | TRBJ2-2 | TRBV9 | CASSAGTGTTGELFF | TGTGCCAGCAGCGCCGGGACAGGGACGACCGGGGAGCTGTTTTTT
TRBD2 | . | TRBJ2-1 | TRBV5-1 | CASSLRTSGAYNEQFF | TGCGCCAGCAGCTTGAGGACTAGCGGGGCATACAATGAGCAGTTCTTC
. | . | TRBJ2-7 | TRBV6-6 | CASSPRESSYEQYF | TGTGCCAGCAGTCCCCGAGAGAGCTCCTACGAGCAGTACTTC
TRBD2 | few | TRBJ2-1 | TRBV7-9 | CASSSRTSGLYNEQFF | TGTGCCAGCAGCTCAAGGACTAGCGGGCTATACAATGAGCAGTTCTTC
. | . | TRBJ2-5 | TRBV5-1 | CASSGGTPRETQYF | TGCGCCAGCAGCGGCGGGACGCCTAGGGAGACCCAGTACTTC
TRBD2 | . | TRBJ2-7 | TRBV7-9 | CASSLSLAGPLAPPEQYF | TGTGCCAGCAGCTTATCCTTAGCGGGACCCCTCGCCCCTCCGGAGCAGTACTTC
TRBD1 | . | TRBJ1-2 | TRBV28 | CAGATGGGGYTF | TGTGCCGGCGCGACAGGGGGGGGTGGCTACACCTTC
. | . | TRBJ2-6 | TRBV6-5 | CASSYSSGSGANVLTF | TGTGCCAGCAGTTACTCTAGCGGCTCTGGGGCCAACGTCCTGACTTTC
. | . | TRBJ2-7 | TRBV29-1 | CSAVQNYEQYF | TGCAGCGCTGTCCAGAATTACGAGCAGTACTTC